This TCR beta chain was retrieved from a study of shared clonotypes between healthy human individuals. As for the study in general: Each donor contributed plates that comprised three CD4 naive, three CD4 memory, two CD8 naive and one CD8 memory.

General observations from the study: Generally, naive subsets came out with larger estimated richness than memory subsets.

The CDR3 runs 19 residues. In germline, CDR1 is MNHEY, CDR2 SMNVEV (reference sequence). Trimming took off 2 bases at V and 7 bases at J, with 29 bases between the two ends. In the source study's methods: There were no quality scores in the junction-only immunoSEQ sequences, so filtering differed. Measured with immunoSEQ multiplex PCR; TCRdb has only the in-frame clones, and not every one. The D gene and trimming were derived from the DNA, and the V and J assignments and clone size from that table. The sample contains about 2.4 million clones, approximately 90% of which appear only once. As regards this clone: Its specificity is unknown.

This clonotype was sampled from a man between 18 and 35 years old in good health. V and J are TRBV27 and TRBJ1-2, with no clear D. The sequenced material came from naive CD4+ T cells sorted from blood. Subset described: CD45RA+ positively selected. The DNA for the CDR3 is TGTGCCAGCAGTTTAACCCTCAGGTTGGACGGGCAGGCCCTAGGTGGCTACACCTTC. Translation gives CASSLTLRLDGQALGGYTF.